Presented here are 9 T cell receptor beta chains from one specimen sequenced in a study of blood T cell repertoires in COVID-19. Assay used: immunoSEQ multiplex PCR; TCRdb lists only in-frame clones, some missing. The sample includes 300,000 to 400,000 clones, 70% to 90% of them seen just once. Sequencing input: peripheral blood. The receptors shown here come from a human donor in a cohort sampled during active COVID-19.

The chain couples TRBV5-1 to TRBJ2-4; D might be TRBD2 (6 bases). CDR1 and CDR2 (germline): SGHRS, YFSETQ. Trimming took off 0 bases at V and 0 bases at J, with 10 bases between the two ends. The CDR3 contains 16 residues. The DNA of the CDR3 is TGCGCCAGCAGCTTGGTTTCTAGCGTAGCCAAAAACATTCAGTACTTC. It codes for CASSLVSSVAKNIQYF.

The chain joins TRBV11-3 to TRBJ2-2; the D gene is possibly TRBD1 (5 bases). Germline assignment: CDR1 SGHNT and CDR2 YENEEA. V dropped 1 base and J dropped 3 bases, with 9 bases sitting between them. The CDR3 is 15 residues long. The CDR3 protein is CASSLVPRDTGELFF. The CDR3 DNA reads as TGTGCCAGCAGCTTAGTCCCCAGGGACACCGGGGAGCTGTTTTTT.

This clone came up once. The chain carries TRBV30 and TRBJ2-7; 7 positions match TRBD1. The length of the CDR3 is 14 residues. Germline trimming cut 3 bases from V and 2 bases from J; bases unmatched to any gene: 7. CDR1 and CDR2 (germline): GTSNPN, SVGIG (reference sequence). The CDR3 is CAWRQGDRTYEQYF. The CDR3 DNA sequence: TGTGCCTGGAGGCAGGGGGACCGAACCTACGAGCAGTACTTC.

The chain joins TRBV5-1 to TRBJ2-1, with 8 bases identical to TRBD1. Germline trimming cut 1 base from V and 8 bases from J; bases unmatched to any gene: 2. The germline V gene encodes CDR1 SGHRS and CDR2 YFSETQ. The length of the CDR3 is 13 residues. CDR3 region: CASSLQGAYEQFF. The CDR3 bases are TGCGCCAGCAGCTTGCAGGGGGCTTATGAGCAGTTCTTC.

Note on this clone: One junction end does not reproduce the germline sequence, and a read error may be involved. The chain is built from TRBV7-3 and TRBJ2-3; TRBD1 matches 7 bases. Per germline, CDR1 SGHTA and CDR2 FQGTGA. The CDR3 has 13 residues. The CDR3 is CASSPRGAWDRHF. CDR3 bases: TGTGCCAGCAGCCCAAGGGGAGCGTGGGACAGACATTTT.

V usage is TRBV13 and J usage is TRBJ1-3, with D perhaps TRBD1 (5 bases). In germline, CDR1 is PRHDT, CDR2 FYEKMQ (reference sequence). The CDR3 has 15 amino acids. Trimming cost V 0 bases and J 4 bases, with 10 bases left between them. CDR3 coding DNA: TGTGCCAGCAGCTTAGGACAGGAGGGAGGAAACACCATATATTTT. It yields the protein CASSLGQEGGNTIYF.

This clone has only one observation. J is TRBJ2-2 and V is TRBV24-1; 8 bases align to TRBD2. Per the germline V gene, CDR1 is KGHDR and CDR2 is SFDVKD. Unmatched junction bases numbered 5, after V lost 0 bases and J lost 3 bases. The CDR3 spans 17 residues. CDR3 amino acids: CATSDLPREGYTGELFF. The CDR3 bases are TGTGCCACCAGTGATTTGCCCCGGGAGGGCTACACCGGGGAGCTGTTTTTT.

The chain uses TRBV10-3 and TRBJ2-2, with 11 bases matching TRBD2. The V segment lost 4 bases and the J segment 1 base; nucleotides outside the gene matches: 2. There are 16 residues in the CDR3. Per the germline V gene, CDR1 is ENHRY and CDR2 is SYGVKD. CDR3: CAISVGLAGNTGELFF. The CDR3 DNA reads as TGTGCCATCAGTGTTGGACTAGCGGGGAACACCGGGGAGCTGTTTTTT.

The chain has TRBV11-2 and TRBJ1-2; D may be TRBD1 (6 bases). Trimming took off 3 bases at V and 5 bases at J, with 13 bases between the two ends. The CDR3 spans 14 residues. Germline V gives CDR1 SGHAT, CDR2 FQNNGV. CDR3 bases: TGTGCCAGCAGCTTGGTAGGACAGAATTATGGCTACACCTTC. It specifies CASSLVGQNYGYTF.